One and the same sample provided the 32 T cell receptor beta chains below, sequenced in a study of cytomegalovirus exposure and HLA in healthy donors. TCRdb keeps only in-frame clones here, not all; method: immunoSEQ multiplex PCR. The table lists roughly 120,000 clones, about 92% of them singletons. Input material: PBMCs. All receptors come from a woman between 18 and 29 years old in good health and CMV-seronegative.

V usage is TRBV6-5 and J usage is TRBJ1-6; the D is unclear. This CDR3 is built from 15 residues. CDR1 and CDR2 (germline): MNHEY, SVGAGI. Trimming took off 10 bases at V and 14 bases at J, with 27 bases between the two ends. In DNA form, the CDR3 reads TGTGCCACGAGTACAAGGCTGGACTCGGGCGGGACCCTCCACTTT. Amino acids: CATSTRLDSGGTLHF.

V is TRBV11-2 and J is TRBJ1-1; D gene uncertain. The germline V and J ends were trimmed by 6 bases and 4 bases, with 3 bases remaining between them. CDR3 length: 10 residues. From germline, CDR1 is SGHAT and CDR2 FQNNGV. CDR3 DNA: TGTGCCAGCAGGCGCACTGAAGCTTTCTTT. It specifies CASRRTEAFF.

The V gene is TRBV15, the J gene TRBJ2-7; D possibly corresponds to TRBD1 (5 bases). Germline V lookup: CDR1 LNHNV, CDR2 YYDKDF (reference sequence). The V and J ends lost 1 base and 6 bases respectively, with 10 bases between them. This CDR3 contains 13 residues. Here the CDR3 reads CATSRVVTGEQYF. CDR3 in DNA: TGTGCCACCAGCAGAGTGGTTACAGGCGAGCAGTACTTC.

The chain is built from TRBV11-2 and TRBJ2-3, with D possibly TRBD2 on 7 matching bases. V was trimmed by 0 bases and J by 5 bases, leaving 15 bases between them. CDR1 SGHAT and CDR2 FQNNGV come from the germline V gene. The CDR3 length is 16 residues. This chain's CDR3 is CASSLDGGGHGDTQYF. For the CDR3, the DNA is TGTGCCAGCAGCTTAGATGGGGGGGGGCATGGAGATACGCAGTATTTT.

This rearrangement joins TRBV18 to TRBJ2-5; TRBD1 might be the D (5 bases). CDR1 KGHSH and CDR2 LQKENI come from the germline V gene. The CDR3 consists of 13 residues. The V end lost 0 bases, the J end lost 6 bases, and 8 bases lay between the germline ends. The CDR3 loop reads CASSPPQGQTQYF. CDR3 sequence (DNA): TGTGCCAGCTCACCACCGCAGGGCCAGACCCAGTACTTC.

V and J are TRBV10-2 and TRBJ2-7; D unclear. Looked up from germline, CDR1 is WSHSY and CDR2 is SAAADI. The CDR3 loop spans 12 amino acids. Trimming took off 6 bases at V and 2 bases at J, with 8 bases between the two ends. CDR3 loop: CASRASTYEQYF. CDR3 sequence (DNA): TGCGCCAGCAGAGCGTCTACCTACGAGCAGTACTTC.

The chain recombines TRBV27 with TRBJ2-1, with 9 nucleotides matching TRBD2. The V gene end was trimmed by 4 bases and the J gene end by 1 base; junction bases not matched to a gene: 2. CDR1 is MNHEY and CDR2 is SMNVEV in the germline V gene (reference sequence). The CDR3 extends over 15 amino acids. This CDR3 is CASSSTSGSYNEQFF. The CDR3 DNA sequence: TGTGCCAGCAGTTCCACTAGCGGGTCCTACAATGAGCAGTTCTTC.

The chain has TRBV5-5 and TRBJ2-1; 8 bases line up with TRBD2. Per germline, CDR1 SGHKS and CDR2 YYEKEE (reference sequence). This CDR3 comprises 16 residues. Trimming removed 4 bases from V and 5 bases from J; junction bases left unmatched: 11. The CDR3 loop is CASSPLGLEVNNEQFF. CDR3 nucleotides: TGTGCCAGCAGCCCGTTGGGACTAGAGGTTAACAATGAGCAGTTCTTC.

Only one count was recorded for this clone. The rearrangement uses TRBV6-1 and TRBJ2-7; maybe TRBD2 (5 bases). Germline-derived CDR1 and CDR2 are MNHNS and SASEGT. CDR3 length: 14 amino acids. Deletions cut 2 bases from V and 6 bases from J, with 14 bases between. The CDR3 region has the DNA TGTGCCAGCAGTGAACAACGGGGATCCGGCGAGCAGTACTTC. It encodes CASSEQRGSGEQYF.

This clone was seen just once. The chain links TRBV9 to TRBJ2-7; D gene uncertain. V shed 0 bases and J shed 2 bases, with 9 bases lying between them. CDR3 size: 14 residues. Germline CDR1 reads SGDLS; CDR2 reads YYNGEE. The CDR3 DNA reads TGTGCCAGCAGCGTAGAATACAGCCCCTACGAGCAGTACTTC. Its translation: CASSVEYSPYEQYF.

The rearrangement uses TRBV28 and TRBJ2-3; 8 bases fit TRBD1. Germline V gene lookup returns CDR1 MDHEN and CDR2 SYDVKM. The CDR3 is 13 amino acids. J was trimmed by 6 bases and V by 6 bases; bases with no gene match: 5. CDR3 in DNA: TGTGCCAGCAGGGGACAGGCCTCGGATACGCAGTATTTT. Translated, it gives CASRGQASDTQYF.

This chain joins TRBV6-1 and TRBJ2-2; 8 nucleotides align to TRBD1. The junction had 7 bases not matched to a gene; V was cut back by 7 bases and J by 6 bases. Per the germline V gene, CDR1 is MNHNS and CDR2 is SASEGT. The CDR3 totals 14 residues. The CDR3 spells CASIPIQGAGELFF. DNA for the CDR3: TGTGCCAGCATACCCATACAGGGGGCCGGGGAGCTGTTTTTT.

The chain combines TRBV6-1 with TRBJ2-1, with D maybe TRBD1 (5 bases). This CDR3 contains 14 residues. V lost 5 bases and J lost 6, with 14 bases in between. CDR1 is MNHNS and CDR2 is SASEGT in the germline V gene. The CDR3 region has the DNA TGTGCCAGCAGTCAGGGTAGCCACCCCAATGAGCAGTTCTTC. This translates into CASSQGSHPNEQFF.

A few counts support this clone. V usage is TRBV19 and J usage is TRBJ2-3; tentatively, D is TRBD1 (6 bases). The CDR3 sequence is 13 residues long. Trimming removed 8 bases at V and 5 bases at J, with 14 bases between. CDR1 and CDR2 (germline): LNHDA, SQIVND (reference sequence). The CDR3 DNA reads TGTGCCAGTTCAACAGGGCTGCAAGATACGCAGTATTTT. Translation: CASSTGLQDTQYF.

This rearrangement joins TRBV7-8 to TRBJ2-7, with D perhaps TRBD2 (7 bases). The CDR3 consists of 16 residues. Trimming took off 4 bases at V and 3 bases at J, with 19 bases between the two ends. CDR1 and CDR2 (germline): SGHVS, FQNEAQ. The CDR3 nucleotides read TGTGCCAGCAGCTCAGAGGGGGGGAGCGGGATCTACGAGCAGTACTTC. It is translated as CASSSEGGSGIYEQYF.

As DNA, the CDR3 is TGCAGCGCGTGCGCCGGGACAGATGGACTAGCGGGAGTTAGAGAGACCCAGTACTTC. It encodes CSACAGTDGLAGVRETQYF. This chain links TRBV29-1 with TRBJ2-5, with TRBD2 matching over 13 bases. This CDR3 has 19 residues. The germline gives CDR1 SQVTM, CDR2 ANQGSEA. The J segment lost 4 bases and the V segment lost 7 bases, leaving 21 bases of the junction unmatched.

The chain employs TRBV19 and TRBJ2-6; possible D gene TRBD1, 5 bases. The CDR3 runs to 17 residues. With 4 bases removed from V and 0 bases from J, the gap between germline ends came to 13 bases. Germline V lookup: CDR1 LNHDA, CDR2 SQIVND (reference sequence). The CDR3 spells CASSRIGANSGANVLTF. As DNA, the CDR3 is TGTGCCAGTAGTAGGATAGGGGCGAACTCTGGGGCCAACGTCCTGACTTTC.

The chain links TRBV4-1 to TRBJ2-3; 8 positions match TRBD2. The CDR3 is made up of 17 amino acids. V gave up 2 bases and J gave up 4 bases; unmatched junction bases: 11. The germline CDR1 and CDR2 sequences are MGHRA and YSYEKL. In DNA, the CDR3 is TGCGCCAGCAGCCAAATAACCGGGGGGGGCCGCGCAGATACGCAGTATTTT. This sequence encodes CASSQITGGGRADTQYF.

The chain couples TRBV5-1 to TRBJ2-1; 7 positions match TRBD2. The CDR3 is 15 residues long. Germline trimming cut 3 bases from V and 4 bases from J; bases unmatched to any gene: 7. Germline lookup yields CDR1 SGHRS and CDR2 YFSETQ. In nucleotides, the CDR3 is TGCGCCAGCAGCTCTAGCGGAAATTTATACAATGAGCAGTTCTTC. It encodes CASSSSGNLYNEQFF.

V usage is TRBV9 and J usage is TRBJ1-2; D might be TRBD1 (5 bases). CDR1 is SGDLS and CDR2 is YYNGEE in the germline V gene. The CDR3 contains 15 residues. V was cut by 3 bases and J by 2 bases, with 14 bases left in between. CDR3 sequence: CASSESGGRNYGYTF. In DNA form, the CDR3 reads TGTGCCAGCAGCGAGAGCGGGGGTCGAAACTATGGCTACACCTTC. Drawing the rest from reference TRBV9 and TRBJ1-2, the complete variable domain is DSGVTQTPKHLITATGQRVTLRCSPRSGDLSVYWYQQSLDQGLQFLIQYYNGEERAKGNILERFSAQQFPDLHSELNLSSLELGDSALYFCASSESGGRNYGYTFGSGTRLTVV.

The rearrangement uses TRBV18 and TRBJ1-5; 7 nucleotides match TRBD1. After removal of 3 bases from V and 3 bases from J, the junction contained 5 bases not matched to a gene. The CDR3 has 15 amino acids. Germline lookup yields CDR1 KGHSH and CDR2 LQKENI. CDR3 in DNA: TGTGCCAGCTCACCCTGGGACAGTAACAATCAGCCCCAGCATTTT. It is translated as CASSPWDSNNQPQHF.

This sequence joins TRBV15 and TRBJ1-2, with D unclear. This CDR3 spans 13 amino acids. V was cut by 5 bases and J by 2 bases, with 9 bases left in between. From germline, CDR1 is LNHNV and CDR2 YYDKDF (reference sequence). The CDR3 DNA reads TGTGCCACCAGCCCGGAGGGAAACTATGGCTACACCTTC. Translated: CATSPEGNYGYTF.

This clone was recorded only once. The V call is TRBV19, the J call TRBJ2-7; tentatively, D is TRBD1 (5 bases). Trimming took off 4 bases at V and 7 bases at J, with 17 bases between the two ends. The CDR3 runs 14 residues. Germline assignment: CDR1 LNHDA and CDR2 SQIVND (reference sequence). The DNA for the CDR3 is TGTGCCAGTAGTAGCGTTGACAGAGTGGGTGAGCAGTACTTC. Encoded protein: CASSSVDRVGEQYF.

V usage is TRBV29-1 and J usage is TRBJ2-5; a weak D match, TRBD2 (7 bases). Trimming took off 6 bases at V and 7 bases at J, with 27 bases between the two ends. Per germline, CDR1 SQVTM and CDR2 ANQGSEA. The CDR3 sequence is 16 residues long. CDR3 amino acids: CSVRGYAGASGGTQYF. The CDR3 coding sequence is TGCAGCGTGAGGGGGTACGCGGGGGCTAGCGGAGGGACCCAGTACTTC. Filled out from reference TRBV29-1 and TRBJ2-5, the complete variable domain reads SAVISQKPSRDICQRGTSLTIQCQVDSQVTMMFWYRQQPGQSLTLIATANQGSEATYESGFVIDKFPISRPNLTFSTLTVSNMSPEDSSIYLCSVRGYAGASGGTQYFGPGTRLLVL.

This chain links TRBV2 with TRBJ2-7, with 7 bases lining up with TRBD1. The CDR3 contains 15 residues. The germline CDR1 and CDR2 sequences are SNHLY and FYNNEI. Trimming at V came to 6 bases and at J to 4 bases, leaving 12 bases not matched to a gene. CDR3 nucleotide sequence: TGTGCCAGCAGCTCCCACAGGGGAGTCGCGTACGAGCAGTACTTC. Its protein product is CASSSHRGVAYEQYF.

This rearrangement joins TRBV4-1 to TRBJ2-5; the match to TRBD1 covers 9 bases. The trim removed 1 base at V and 1 base at J, leaving 10 bases unmatched. The length of the CDR3 is 18 residues. Germline assignment: CDR1 MGHRA and CDR2 YSYEKL. CDR3 sequence: CASSQVSSRDRVQETQYF. CDR3 bases: TGCGCCAGCAGCCAAGTTTCGTCCCGGGACAGGGTCCAAGAGACCCAGTACTTC.

This chain connects TRBV14 to TRBJ2-5; 8 nucleotides line up with TRBD2. Germline V gives CDR1 SGHDN, CDR2 FVKESK. The CDR3 consists of 16 residues. The ends lost 2 bases at V and 2 bases at J; junction bases unmatched: 7. CDR3 protein: CASSQRPGLGQETQYF. The CDR3 DNA sequence: TGTGCCAGCAGCCAACGACCGGGACTAGGGCAAGAGACCCAGTACTTC.

The V gene is TRBV5-1, the J gene TRBJ2-1; TRBD2 matches at 10 bases. With 0 bases clipped from V and 10 bases from J, the junction kept 7 bases outside the gene matches. Germline assignment: CDR1 SGHRS and CDR2 YFSETQ. The CDR3 contains 15 residues. CDR3 in amino acids: CASSLELAGSEEQFF. The CDR3, as DNA: TGCGCCAGCAGCTTGGAACTAGCGGGGAGCGAGGAGCAGTTCTTC.

This chain joins TRBV10-1 and TRBJ2-5; 9 nucleotides agree with TRBD1. The CDR3 has 15 amino acids. Germline V gene data show CDR1 as WNHNN and CDR2 as SYGVQD (reference sequence). Germline trimming cut 7 bases from V and 5 bases from J; bases unmatched to any gene: 11. The CDR3 loop is CASMVRTGEGETQYF. The CDR3 DNA reads TGCGCCAGCATGGTGAGGACAGGGGAGGGGGAGACCCAGTACTTC.

The V and J genes are TRBV6-5 and TRBJ2-7; 8 bases fit TRBD1. The CDR3 consists of 12 residues. Trimming took 6 bases from V and 9 from J; bases not matched to a gene: 7. Germline V gene lookup returns CDR1 MNHEY and CDR2 SVGAGI. This CDR3 is CASRAQGVAQYF. The CDR3, as DNA: TGTGCCAGCAGAGCACAGGGGGTGGCGCAGTACTTC.

The J gene is TRBJ1-2, the V gene TRBV7-2; TRBD1 aligns across 8 bases. This CDR3 spans 14 amino acids. In germline, CDR1 is SGHTA, CDR2 FQGNSA. Trimming removed 1 base from V and 5 bases from J; junction bases left unmatched: 3. CDR3 sequence (DNA): TGTGCCAGCAGCTTAGTAGGGACAGGTTATGGCTACACCTTC. It yields the protein CASSLVGTGYGYTF.

The chain combines TRBV4-1 with TRBJ1-2, with D uncertain. Germline assignment: CDR1 MGHRA and CDR2 YSYEKL. The germline V and J ends were trimmed by 4 bases and 2 bases, with 17 bases remaining between them. This CDR3 spans 16 amino acids. CDR3 region: CASSPVERGPNYGYTF. DNA of the CDR3: TGCGCCAGCAGCCCCGTGGAAAGAGGCCCGAACTATGGCTACACCTTC.